These 11 T cell receptor beta chains came from one sample sequenced in a study of cytomegalovirus exposure and HLA in healthy donors. PCR employed 60 Vbeta and 13 Jbeta primers. The data were produced by immunoSEQ multiplex PCR, yet TCRdb's version contains in-frame clones alone and is incomplete. The sample lists approximately 150,000 clones, roughly 80% occurring once. The sample was PBMCs. These receptors were taken from a male donor in good health and CMV-seronegative.

This chain links TRBV2 with TRBJ1-6; D unresolved. V shed 6 bases and J shed 9 bases, with 12 bases lying between them. Germline assignment: CDR1 SNHLY and CDR2 FYNNEI. The CDR3 totals 13 residues. CDR3 DNA sequence: TGTGCCAGCAGCCCCTTATCTTCTTCACCCCTCCACTTT. This gives the protein CASSPLSSSPLHF.

The V and J genes are TRBV19 and TRBJ2-6; D is unresolved. Trimming pared 5 bases from V and 2 bases from J, leaving 7 bases between. There are 14 residues in the CDR3. CDR1 is LNHDA and CDR2 is SQIVND in the germline V gene (reference sequence). The CDR3 loop reads CASSAQAGANVLTF. The CDR3 DNA is TGTGCCAGTAGTGCACAAGCTGGGGCCAACGTCCTGACTTTC.

The J gene is TRBJ2-7, the V gene TRBV5-1; TRBD1 agrees at 9 bases. Trimming took 3 bases from V and 5 from J; bases not matched to a gene: 9. From germline, CDR1 is SGHRS and CDR2 YFSETQ. CDR3 length equals 15 residues. CDR3 in amino acids: CASSWDGQGWDEQYF. As DNA, the CDR3 is TGCGCCAGCAGCTGGGACGGACAGGGGTGGGACGAGCAGTACTTC.

V is TRBV6-5 and J is TRBJ1-1, with a possible D match to TRBD1 (5 bases). This CDR3 is 14 amino acids long. Trimming took off 5 bases at V and 2 bases at J, with 12 bases between the two ends. CDR1 and CDR2 from the germline V gene are MNHEY and SVGAGI. In DNA form, the CDR3 reads TGTGCCAGCAGTAGGAGGGGCTCTAACACTGAAGCTTTCTTT. Translation gives CASSRRGSNTEAFF.

The chain has TRBV7-9 and TRBJ2-7, with 9 bases lining up with TRBD1. This CDR3 comprises 16 residues. From germline, CDR1 is SEHNR and CDR2 FQNEAQ (reference sequence). V lost 5 bases to trimming and J lost 3 bases; unmatched junction nucleotides: 11. The CDR3 DNA follows: TGTGCCAGCAGCGTACAGACAGGGGGAAGCCTCTACGAGCAGTACTTC. Protein: CASSVQTGGSLYEQYF.

This clone has just a few counts. The rearrangement joins TRBV27 to TRBJ1-4; D call uncertain. This CDR3 is built from 15 residues. Germline V gene sequence: CDR1 MNHEY, CDR2 SMNVEV (reference sequence). V lost 6 bases and J lost 2, with 13 bases in between. The CDR3 region has the DNA TGTGCCAGCAGGGTCCGAGGGCATACTAATGAAAAACTGTTTTTT. This encodes CASRVRGHTNEKLFF.

CDR3 in DNA: TGTGCCAGCAGCTCGGGACAGGGGACCACAGATACGCAGTATTTT. Its protein is CASSSGQGTTDTQYF. This chain connects TRBV7-2 to TRBJ2-3, with 10 bases that match TRBD1. The V and J ends lost 4 bases and 2 bases, in that order; junction bases with no gene match: 3. The CDR3 spans 15 residues. Germline-derived CDR1 and CDR2 are SGHTA and FQGNSA.

The J gene is TRBJ1-6, the V gene TRBV27, with D unresolved. The germline V and J ends were trimmed by 2 bases and 7 bases, with 12 bases remaining between them. Germline assignment: CDR1 MNHEY and CDR2 SMNVEV (reference sequence). The CDR3 is 15 amino acids. The CDR3 nucleotides are TGTGCCAGCAGTTTAGCGGCCGGGTGGAATTCACCCCTCCACTTT. It encodes CASSLAAGWNSPLHF.

This sequence joins TRBV21-1 and TRBJ1-5; TRBD1, the table's D call, lacks a check against the DNA. TRBV21-1 is a recognized pseudogene. This CDR3 is 15 amino acids long. CDR3 amino acids: CASSKLDRSNQPQHF. CDR3 bases: TGTGCCAGCAGCAAACTAGACAGGTCGAATCAGCCCCAGCATTTT.

This chain uses TRBV4-1 with TRBJ2-5, with a possible D match to TRBD1 (6 bases). This CDR3 contains 13 residues. Deletions cut 5 bases from V and 3 bases from J, with 10 bases between. CDR1 MGHRA and CDR2 YSYEKL come from the germline V gene. DNA for the CDR3: TGCGCCAGCAGCTTTCAGGGGAAAGAGACCCAGTACTTC. This translates into CASSFQGKETQYF.

J is TRBJ2-7 and V is TRBV5-1, with 8 positions matching TRBD1. V was pared by 4 bases and J by 1 base, with 7 bases of the junction left unmatched. The CDR3 loop spans 15 amino acids. Germline CDR1 and CDR2: SGHRS and YFSETQ. The CDR3 spells CASSLGWTGSYEQYF. The CDR3 DNA reads TGCGCCAGCAGCCTCGGGTGGACAGGGTCCTACGAGCAGTACTTC.